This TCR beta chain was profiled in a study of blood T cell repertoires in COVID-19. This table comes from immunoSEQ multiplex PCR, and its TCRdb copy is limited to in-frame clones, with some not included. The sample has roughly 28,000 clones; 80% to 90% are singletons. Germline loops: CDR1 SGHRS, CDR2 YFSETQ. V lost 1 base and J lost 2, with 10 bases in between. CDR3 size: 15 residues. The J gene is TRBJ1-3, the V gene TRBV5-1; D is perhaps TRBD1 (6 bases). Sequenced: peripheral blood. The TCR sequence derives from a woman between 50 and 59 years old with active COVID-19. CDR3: CASSLMGQPGNTIYF. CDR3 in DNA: TGCGCCAGCAGCTTGATGGGACAACCTGGAAACACCATATATTTT.